This TCR beta chain was sequenced for a study of beta chain features in type 1 diabetes. Study background: No age, gender or cell yield differences were seen between patients and healthy donors. Study results and caveats: In comparison with healthy donors, patients had naive, central memory and Treg TCRB repertoires that appeared more similar.

Germline CDR1 reads LGHNA; CDR2 reads YSLEER. V shed 4 bases and J shed 2 bases, with 13 bases lying between them. The CDR3 extends over 15 amino acids. Sorting based on CD45RO/CCR7/CD25/CD127/CD95/CD27 separated CD4+ naive, central memory, regulatory and stem cell-like memory cells. Isolated RNA was reverse transcribed in full, so expressed TCRB transcripts were sequenced. About 3.57 million reads, on average, came from each naive, central memory and regulatory T cell sample. Clones were read by immunoSEQ multiplex PCR, and TCRdb kept only the in-frame ones, dropping some. In the table there are over 150,000 clones, about 8.1% of which are singletons. This clone was found a few times. The antigen is undetermined.

The sequence was obtained from a man between 18 and 35 years old in good health. V and J are TRBV4-3 and TRBJ2-3; possibly TRBD1 for D (5 bases). Specimen: central memory CD4+ T cells from blood. CDR3 residues: CASSRVQGNTDTQYF. DNA of the CDR3: TGCGCCAGCAGCCGGGTCCAGGGAAACACAGATACGCAGTATTTT.